These 31 T cell receptor beta chains share one sample of origin, sequenced in a study of blood T cell repertoires in COVID-19. Repertoires were generated with immunoSEQ multiplex PCR, while TCRdb's copy carries only in-frame clones and drops some. The table shows about 180,000 clones, with approximately 87% occurring only once. The specimen sequenced was peripheral blood. The receptors derive from a person aged 65-85 years with COVID-19, enrolled during active disease.

The chain carries TRBV4-3 and TRBJ2-1; D perhaps matches TRBD1 (5 bases). The CDR3 contains 17 residues. The V gene's germline CDR1 is LGHNA and CDR2 YSLEER. Trimming removed 0 bases at V and 7 bases at J, with 19 bases between. CDR3 nucleotide sequence: TGCGCCAGCAGCCAAGATCACGGAAGGCAGGGTGGGAATGAGCAGTTCTTC. It encodes CASSQDHGRQGGNEQFF.

This CDR3 is CASSSLGEGLYEQYF. In nucleotides, the CDR3 is TGTGCCAGCAGCTCCCTAGGGGAGGGCCTCTACGAGCAGTACTTC. This rearrangement joins TRBV7-9 to TRBJ2-7, with 7 bases lining up with TRBD2. There are 15 residues in the CDR3. Per germline, CDR1 SEHNR and CDR2 FQNEAQ (reference sequence). V lost 4 bases to trimming and J lost 3 bases; unmatched junction nucleotides: 9.

In this sample, this clone turned up once. The chain recombines TRBV7-6 with TRBJ2-3, with D uncertain. CDR1 is SGHVS, CDR2 FNYEAQ, per germline. The V end was cut by 0 bases, the J end by 6 bases, with 13 bases between. The CDR3 has 15 residues. The CDR3 DNA follows: TGTGCCAGCAGCTTAGCTGCCCACCCTAGGGATACGCAGTATTTT. It codes for CASSLAAHPRDTQYF.

This rearrangement joins TRBV5-6 to TRBJ2-6, with TRBD2 identical over 8 bases. Germline V gene sequence: CDR1 SGHDT, CDR2 YYEEEE. CDR3 length: 18 amino acids. The J segment lost 1 base and the V segment lost 6 bases, leaving 12 bases of the junction unmatched. The CDR3 protein is CASNAILAGLSGANVLTF. Written as DNA, the CDR3 is TGTGCCAGCAACGCAATCTTAGCGGGACTGTCTGGGGCCAACGTCCTGACTTTC.

This clone was observed a single time. The chain joins TRBV19 to TRBJ2-3; TRBD2 agrees at 7 bases. This CDR3 has 14 amino acids. Germline V CDR1 and CDR2: LNHDA, SQIVND (reference sequence). The V gene end was trimmed by 5 bases and the J gene end by 4 bases; junction bases not matched to a gene: 6. CDR3 sequence reads: CASSSAGDADTQYF. DNA for the CDR3: TGTGCCAGTAGTTCTGCGGGGGACGCAGATACGCAGTATTTT.

This clone was detected a few times. J is TRBJ1-2 and V is TRBV4-1; tentative D call: TRBD1 (5 bases). CDR3 length: 14 amino acids. Trimming cost V 5 bases and J 4 bases, with 14 bases left between them. Germline V lookup: CDR1 MGHRA, CDR2 YSYEKL. The CDR3 spells CASSDGAGGYGYTF. The CDR3 DNA follows: TGCGCCAGCAGCGACGGGGCCGGGGGCTATGGCTACACCTTC.

This clone was observed once. The chain couples TRBV7-8 to TRBJ2-2; D possibly corresponds to TRBD2 (5 bases). The CDR3 spans 15 residues. In germline, CDR1 is SGHVS, CDR2 FQNEAQ. The V and J ends lost 1 base and 6 bases respectively, with 12 bases between them. The CDR3 DNA reads TGTGCCAGCAGCTTAGTAGTGGGAGTTCCCGGGGAGCTGTTTTTT. This gives the protein CASSLVVGVPGELFF.

The gene calls are TRBV3-1 (or the pseudogene TRBV3-2) and TRBJ2-5, with a possible D match to TRBD2 (8 bases). This CDR3 comprises 17 residues. V was clipped by 5 bases and J by 4 bases, with 23 bases between them. In germline, CDR1 is LGHDT, CDR2 YNNKEL (reference sequence). The CDR3 loop is CASSKGGSGSALETQYF. The CDR3 DNA reads TGTGCCAGCAGCAAAGGGGGCAGCGGGAGCGCTCTAGAGACCCAGTACTTC.

This clone was observed a handful of times. This chain joins TRBV10-3 and TRBJ2-1; 13 nucleotides match TRBD2. CDR3 size: 16 residues. V was clipped by 4 bases and J by 4 bases; unmatched bases: 4. CDR1 ENHRY and CDR2 SYGVKD come from the germline V gene. The CDR3 bases are TGTGCCATCAGTGGACTAGCGGGAGGCGCATACAATGAGCAGTTCTTC. This encodes CAISGLAGGAYNEQFF.

The chain links TRBV19 to TRBJ1-5; D call uncertain. Germline CDR1 and CDR2: LNHDA and SQIVND (reference sequence). V lost 0 bases and J 7 bases, leaving 7 bases between the germline ends. CDR3 length equals 13 residues. This chain's CDR3 is CASSIDLGQPQHF. The CDR3 bases are TGTGCCAGTAGTATAGATCTAGGCCAGCCCCAGCATTTT.

This chain uses TRBV6-2 or TRBV6-3 with TRBJ2-5; 9 bases are a match to TRBD1. The CDR3 length is 15 residues. Germline V gene sequence: CDR1 MNHEY, CDR2 SVGEGT. The V and J ends lost 2 bases and 0 bases, in that order; junction bases with no gene match: 1. The CDR3, as DNA: TGTGCCAGCAGTTACGGGACAGGGCACCAAGAGACCCAGTACTTC. This translates into CASSYGTGHQETQYF.

The rearrangement joins TRBV2 to TRBJ2-5; 9 bases match TRBD2. This CDR3 contains 16 residues. From germline, CDR1 is SNHLY and CDR2 FYNNEI. J lost 4 bases, V lost 2 bases, and 8 bases had no gene match. The CDR3 coding sequence is TGTGCCAGCAGTGAATCTTTAGCGGGAGTTAGAGAGACCCAGTACTTC. As protein: CASSESLAGVRETQYF.

The chain recombines TRBV5-6 with TRBJ2-3; D remains unclear. The germline V gene encodes CDR1 SGHDT and CDR2 YYEEEE. The V and J ends lost 0 bases and 4 bases respectively, with 15 bases between them. The CDR3 is 16 residues long. In DNA form, the CDR3 reads TGTGCCAGCAGCTTGGGGCCCCACAGTGTTGCAGATACGCAGTATTTT. Translation: CASSLGPHSVADTQYF.

V and J are TRBV27 and TRBJ2-3, with a possible D match to TRBD2 (5 bases). This CDR3 spans 16 amino acids. Per germline, CDR1 MNHEY and CDR2 SMNVEV (reference sequence). V was cut by 6 bases and J by 3 bases, with 19 bases left in between. DNA for the CDR3: TGTGCCAGCAGACCCTCCCGCGGGTACCGGACAGATACGCAGTATTTT. Translating it yields CASRPSRGYRTDTQYF.

V usage is TRBV7-8 and J usage is TRBJ1-3, with TRBD1 matching 11 bases. In germline, CDR1 is SGHVS, CDR2 FQNEAQ. V dropped 5 bases and J dropped 1; count of bases not matched to a gene: 13. This CDR3 has 19 amino acids. CDR3 nucleotide sequence: TGTGCCAGCAGCCTAAGGACAGGGGGCTTTTGGTCTTCTGGAAACACCATATATTTT. Encoded protein: CASSLRTGGFWSSGNTIYF.

V usage is TRBV11-2 and J usage is TRBJ2-3; a possible D gene is TRBD1 (6 bases). The CDR3 is made up of 15 amino acids. Trimming removed 3 bases at V and 0 bases at J, with 10 bases between. Germline values: CDR1 SGHAT, CDR2 FQNNGV. CDR3 sequence (DNA): TGTGCCAGCAGCTTGGACAGCCTAAGCACAGATACGCAGTATTTT. Translation gives CASSLDSLSTDTQYF.

The V call is TRBV24-1, the J call TRBJ1-5; the D gene is possibly TRBD1 (6 bases). V gave up 1 base and J gave up 15 bases, with 12 bases separating them. The CDR3 is 12 amino acids. Germline loops: CDR1 KGHDR, CDR2 SFDVKD. CDR3 nucleotides: TGTGCCACCAGTGATTTCCGGGGACACCTGCATTTT. Translated, it gives CATSDFRGHLHF.

The chain carries TRBV11-2 and TRBJ2-6; D gene uncertain. CDR1 is SGHAT, CDR2 FQNNGV, per germline. V lost 4 bases and J 0 bases, leaving 4 bases between the germline ends. The length of the CDR3 is 14 residues. The CDR3: CASSSVSGANVLTF. The CDR3 nucleotides are TGTGCCAGCAGCTCAGTCTCTGGGGCCAACGTCCTGACTTTC.

The chain combines TRBV6-4 with TRBJ2-2, with TRBD2 identical over 8 bases. Germline V gene lookup returns CDR1 MRHNA and CDR2 SNTAGT. V gave up 6 bases and J gave up 7 bases; unmatched junction bases: 4. CDR3 length equals 13 residues. The CDR3 DNA reads TGTGCCAGCAGGCGGGAGGAAAGCGGGGAGCTGTTTTTT. Its translation is CASRREESGELFF.

This chain joins TRBV6-2 or TRBV6-3 and TRBJ2-2, with D tentatively TRBD2 (6 bases). This CDR3 is 14 amino acids long. Germline-derived CDR1 and CDR2 are MNHEY and SVGEGT. Trimming took off 3 bases at V and 7 bases at J, with 12 bases between the two ends. The CDR3 protein is CASSYTRESGELFF. In nucleotides, the CDR3 is TGTGCCAGCAGTTATACTCGGGAGAGCGGGGAGCTGTTTTTT.

This clone was seen only a few times. This chain uses TRBV28 with TRBJ2-7; weak D call: TRBD2 (5 bases). V was cut by 10 bases and J by 2 bases, with 18 bases left in between. Germline V gene lookup returns CDR1 MDHEN and CDR2 SYDVKM. This CDR3 spans 14 amino acids. Here the CDR3 reads CAIRRRGGAYEQYF. CDR3 DNA: TGTGCCATCCGTCGACGGGGTGGCGCCTACGAGCAGTACTTC.

This chain joins TRBV6-5 and TRBJ2-1; a weak D match, TRBD2 (5 bases). The V gene lost 7 bases and the J gene lost 0 bases, with 10 bases spanning the gap. This CDR3 is built from 14 residues. In germline, CDR1 is MNHEY, CDR2 SVGAGI. The CDR3 nucleotides read TGTGCCAGCACCGAAGGGAGCTCCTACAATGAGCAGTTCTTC. This codes for CASTEGSSYNEQFF.

This clone was picked up one time. This rearrangement joins TRBV5-6 to TRBJ1-2; 12 bases fit TRBD1. The CDR3 has 16 residues. Losses at the gene ends were 4 bases for V and 4 bases for J; bases not matched to a gene: 8. CDR1 is SGHDT, CDR2 YYEEEE, per germline. CDR3 nucleotide sequence: TGTGCCAGCAGCCCGGGGACAGGGGGCGCTTCCTATGGCTACACCTTC. Its protein product is CASSPGTGGASYGYTF.

This clone was seen only a few times. The chain uses TRBV19 and TRBJ1-5; D is ambiguous. Between the trimmed V and J ends, which lost 3 bases and 4 bases, there was a span of 16 bases. The CDR3 spans 16 residues. Looked up from germline, CDR1 is LNHDA and CDR2 is SQIVND (reference sequence). CDR3 loop: CASSIGKRRVNQPQHF. As DNA, the CDR3 is TGTGCCAGTAGTATCGGCAAGAGGAGGGTTAATCAGCCCCAGCATTTT.

The chain employs TRBV21-1 and TRBJ1-6. TRBV21-1 is noted as a pseudogene. The CDR3 covers 14 residues. This chain's CDR3 is CATQRGGYRSPLHF. CDR3 sequence (DNA): TGTGCCACCCAAAGGGGGGGGTATCGTTCACCCCTCCACTTT.

The rearrangement links TRBV11-2 to TRBJ2-7; D gene ambiguous. The V end lost 7 bases, the J end lost 1 base, and 11 bases lay between the germline ends. CDR1 is SGHAT, CDR2 FQNNGV, per germline. CDR3 size: 13 residues. CDR3 DNA: TGTGCCAGCACCTGGTCGGTGTCCTACGAGCAGTACTTC. Protein sequence: CASTWSVSYEQYF.

This clone showed up just a few times. This sequence joins TRBV9 and TRBJ2-2; TRBD1 matches 10 bases. Germline CDR1 SGDLS, CDR2 YYNGEE. The CDR3 has 15 amino acids. V shed 2 bases and J 5 bases; nucleotides not matched to a gene: 3. Here the CDR3 reads CASSVGTGVTGELFF. In DNA form, the CDR3 reads TGTGCCAGCAGCGTCGGGACAGGGGTTACCGGGGAGCTGTTTTTT.

This clone came up once. The chain combines TRBV4-1 with TRBJ2-1, with 13 bases matching TRBD2. The CDR3 consists of 16 residues. Germline CDR1 MGHRA, CDR2 YSYEKL. Trimming removed 3 bases from V and 8 bases from J; junction bases left unmatched: 7. The CDR3 bases are TGCGCCAGCAGCCACGGCGGACTAGCGGGAGTGGATGAGCAGTTCTTC. It codes for CASSHGGLAGVDEQFF.

This clone showed up just a few times. The chain uses TRBV3-1 (or the pseudogene TRBV3-2) and TRBJ2-3; D is possibly TRBD2 (5 bases). CDR1 is LGHDT, CDR2 YNNKEL, per germline (reference sequence). There are 15 residues in the CDR3. V lost 0 bases and J lost 8, with 15 bases in between. The CDR3 DNA reads TGTGCCAGCAGCCAAGACTACGATGGGAGTAGTACGCAGTATTTT. Its protein product is CASSQDYDGSSTQYF.

As DNA, the CDR3 is TGTGCCAGCAGCCTGGGACAGTCCTACACTGAAGCTTTCTTT. Translating gives CASSLGQSYTEAFF. The chain carries TRBV7-9 and TRBJ1-1; 7 nucleotides match TRBD1. Per the germline V gene, CDR1 is SEHNR and CDR2 is FQNEAQ (reference sequence). The CDR3 length is 14 residues. J gave up 3 bases and V 5 bases, and 6 bases lay outside the gene matches. Variable domain in full (rest from reference TRBV7-9 and TRBJ1-1): DTGVSQNPRHKITKRGQNVTFRCDPISEHNRLYWYRQTLGQGPEFLTYFQNEAQLEKSRLLSDRFSAERPKGSFSTLEIQRTEQGDSAMYLCASSLGQSYTEAFFGQGTRLTVV.

The chain uses TRBV5-4 and TRBJ1-5; no firm D call. The CDR3 extends over 16 amino acids. Deletions cut 0 bases from V and 0 bases from J, with 10 bases between. Germline V CDR1 and CDR2: SGHNT, YYREEE (reference sequence). CDR3 sequence: CASSLGPDLSNQPQHF. The CDR3 nucleotides are TGTGCCAGCAGCTTGGGGCCAGATCTTAGCAATCAGCCCCAGCATTTT.